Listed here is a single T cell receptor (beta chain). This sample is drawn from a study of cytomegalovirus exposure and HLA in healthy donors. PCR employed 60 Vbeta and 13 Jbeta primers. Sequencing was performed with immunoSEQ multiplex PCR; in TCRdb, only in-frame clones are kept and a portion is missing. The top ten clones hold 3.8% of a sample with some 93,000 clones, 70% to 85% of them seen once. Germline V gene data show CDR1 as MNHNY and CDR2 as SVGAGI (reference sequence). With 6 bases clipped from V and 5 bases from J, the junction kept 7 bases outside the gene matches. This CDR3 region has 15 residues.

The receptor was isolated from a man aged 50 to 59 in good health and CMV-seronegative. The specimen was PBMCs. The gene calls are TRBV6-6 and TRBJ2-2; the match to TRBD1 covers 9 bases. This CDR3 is CASRPQGAMTGELFF. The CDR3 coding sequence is TGTGCCAGCAGACCACAGGGGGCGATGACCGGGGAGCTGTTTTTT.